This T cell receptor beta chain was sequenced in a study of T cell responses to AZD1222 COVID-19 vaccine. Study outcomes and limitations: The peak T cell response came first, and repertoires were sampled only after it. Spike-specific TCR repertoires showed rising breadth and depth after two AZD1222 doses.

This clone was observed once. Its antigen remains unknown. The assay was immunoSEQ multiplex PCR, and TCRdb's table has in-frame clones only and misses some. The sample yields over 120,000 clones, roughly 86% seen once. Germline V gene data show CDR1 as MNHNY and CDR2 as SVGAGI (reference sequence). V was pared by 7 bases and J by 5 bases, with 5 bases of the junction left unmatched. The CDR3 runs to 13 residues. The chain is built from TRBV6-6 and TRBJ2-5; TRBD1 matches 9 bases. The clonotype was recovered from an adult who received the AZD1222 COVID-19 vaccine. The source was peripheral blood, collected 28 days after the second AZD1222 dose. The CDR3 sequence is CASTRQGDETQYF. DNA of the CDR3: TGTGCCAGCACTCGACAGGGGGACGAGACCCAGTACTTC.